Following are 5 T cell receptor beta chains from one sample sequenced in a study of response to subunit inactivated influenza vaccine. TCRdb reprocessed the RT-PCR reads with MiXCR, giving one entry per CDR3 protein. The sample includes hundreds of thousands of distinct CDR3 sequences, roughly 11% of them seen just once. The source material was PBMCs from blood, sampled roughly 45 days after vaccination. Source of these receptors: a man between 50 and 59 years old who received an inactivated influenza vaccine.

In this sample, this clonotype turned up many times. This chain joins TRBV12-3 or TRBV12-4 and TRBJ2-1; 7 nucleotides align to TRBD2. V dropped 3 bases and J dropped 6; count of bases not matched to a gene: 8. The CDR3 is 15 residues long. The DNA of the CDR3 is TGTGCCAGCAGTTTCCGGGACTACCGATCCAATGAGCAGTTCTTC. Encoded protein: CASSFRDYRSNEQFF.

This clonotype came up a few times. The chain employs TRBV24-1 and TRBJ1-5, with 9 bases identical to TRBD1. Trimming at V came to 8 bases and at J to 15 bases, leaving 7 bases not matched to a gene. This CDR3 has 11 residues. CDR1 KGHDR and CDR2 SFDVKD come from the germline V gene. CDR3 in amino acids: CATMGGQGLHF. CDR3 coding DNA: TGTGCCACCATGGGGGGACAGGGATTGCATTTT.

The rearrangement joins TRBV2 to TRBJ2-1; D not certain. The ends were cut back, 2 bases at V and 10 bases at J, with 15 bases in the middle. Germline CDR1 SNHLY, CDR2 FYNNEI. The CDR3 totals 14 residues. The DNA of the CDR3 is TGTGCCAGCAGTGAAATAGTAATGCGTGGAGAGCAGTTCTTC. The encoded protein is CASSEIVMRGEQFF.

This clonotype has more than one count but fewer than ten. J is TRBJ2-5 and V is TRBV5-5, with 7 bases that match TRBD1. The CDR3 contains 16 residues. Trimming removed 0 bases from V and 0 bases from J; junction bases left unmatched: 5. The germline V gene encodes CDR1 SGHKS and CDR2 YYEKEE (reference sequence). CDR3 sequence: CASSLEPTGNQETQYF. The CDR3 nucleotides are TGTGCCAGCAGCTTGGAGCCGACAGGGAACCAAGAGACCCAGTACTTC.

The rearrangement links TRBV12-3 or TRBV12-4 to TRBJ2-3, with D hard to call. Trimming took 3 bases from V and 4 from J, leaving 8 bases between them. This CDR3 is 13 amino acids long. CDR3 DNA: TGTGCCAGCAGTTTGTCCCCCCCAGATACGCAGTATTTT. This codes for CASSLSPPDTQYF.